This T cell receptor beta chain was captured in a study of blood T cell repertoires in COVID-19 (dated by TCRdb to about 2020). General notes on the study: Samples from collaborators originated in the United States, Italy and Spain and spanned both the acute and convalescent phases of COVID-19. The prospective study material was composed of cDNA or gDNA derived from T cells, B-cell-depleted T cells, or PBMCs. The dataset comprised deeply sampled blood TCRbeta repertoires from subjects exposed to, actively infected with, or recovered from COVID-19. The repertoires were made available in a free public database intended to serve as a resource for research on the immune response to SARS-CoV-2. Samples were obtained from the ongoing ImmuneRACE study (first 160 participants) and from about 1,300 subjects provided by 6 global collaborators. Nearly every sample came with metadata listing a de-identified subject ID, COVID-19 status, age in years and sex. HLA class I and class II types, where available, came from metadata supplied by the sample provider rather than from assay-based typing. On the study overall, not on this receptor specifically: The quantity of clinical and demographic metadata differed by source and by participant and was supplied without curation.

Participants in the prospective study were aged 18 to 89 years, lived in 24 United States geographic areas, and enrolled through a virtual design. Cohort assignment in the prospective study relied on participant-reported clinical history from a screening survey and a study questionnaire. In the prospective study, whole blood, serum and a nasopharyngeal or oropharyngeal swab were collected from each participant by mobile phlebotomists. Participants in the prospective study had the option to provide additional blood draws and questionnaires over a roughly 2-month period. Before DNA extraction, blood samples from the prospective study were shipped at room temperature or frozen. Sequences GTSNPN (CDR1) and SVGIG (CDR2) are obtained from the germline V gene (reference sequence). The CDR3 contains 13 residues, cysteine and phenylalanine counted. Only the CDR3 portion is preserved as DNA: 39 bases, with reading frame beginning at the first base. The junction shows trimming of 0 bases on V and 5 bases on J, plus 10 bases between the germline ends.

As regards this clone: The specificity of this receptor is unknown. No clone much larger than this one lies a single base away; base qualities are absent.

TCRbeta CDR3 regions were amplified from genomic DNA using the immunoSEQ Assay, a bias-controlled multiplex PCR. Processing in the source paper ran as follows. Within the assay, amplification of reference gene primers was used to estimate how many nucleated cells each sample contained. To quantify the absolute abundance of each unique TCRbeta CDR3 rearrangement, sequence reads were collapsed and filtered. For each sample, productive Simpson clonality was calculated by taking the square root of Simpson's diversity index across productive rearrangements. Drawn from immuneACCESS, this table holds only the in-frame rearrangements with V and J called that TCRdb kept. Clones are partly lost; checked studies trace under half to an unresolved V gene and leave the rest unexplained. Clonal size and the V and J genes are those of that table, whereas D and trimming came from the DNA. The table for this sample lists fewer than 250,000 clones; about 82% of them were counted only once. Of the sample, 9.1% is held by the ten largest clones.

Sequenced: PBMCs or T cells enriched from blood (not recorded which). This TCR was sampled from a woman aged 50 to 60 with acute COVID-19. The V and J segments used are TRBV30 and TRBJ1-1, with the D segment identity uncertain. The CDR3 sequence is CAWSVSEDTEAFF. The nucleotides are TGTGCCTGGAGTGTAAGTGAGGATACTGAAGCTTTCTTT.